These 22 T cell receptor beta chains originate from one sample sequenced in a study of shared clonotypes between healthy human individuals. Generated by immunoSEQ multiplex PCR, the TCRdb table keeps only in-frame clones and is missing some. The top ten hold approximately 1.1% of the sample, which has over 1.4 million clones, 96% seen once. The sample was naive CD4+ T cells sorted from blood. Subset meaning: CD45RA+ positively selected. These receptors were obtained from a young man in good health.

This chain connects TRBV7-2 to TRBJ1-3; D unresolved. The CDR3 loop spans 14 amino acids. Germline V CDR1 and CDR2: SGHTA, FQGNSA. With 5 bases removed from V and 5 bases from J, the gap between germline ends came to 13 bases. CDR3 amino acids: CASSDRAFRNTIYF. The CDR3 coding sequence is TGTGCCAGCAGCGACCGGGCCTTTAGAAACACCATATATTTT. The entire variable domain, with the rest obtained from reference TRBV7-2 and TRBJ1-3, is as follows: GAGVSQSPSNKVTEKGKDVELRCDPISGHTALYWYRQSLGQGLEFLIYFQGNSAPDKSGLPSDRFSAERTGGSVSTLTIQRTQQEDSAVYLCASSDRAFRNTIYFGEGSWLTVV.

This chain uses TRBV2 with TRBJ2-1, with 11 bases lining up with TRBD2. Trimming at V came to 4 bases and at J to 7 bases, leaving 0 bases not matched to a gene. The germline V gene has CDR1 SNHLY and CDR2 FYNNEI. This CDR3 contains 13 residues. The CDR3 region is CASSGLAGNEQFF. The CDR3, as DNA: TGTGCCAGCAGTGGACTAGCGGGGAATGAGCAGTTCTTC.

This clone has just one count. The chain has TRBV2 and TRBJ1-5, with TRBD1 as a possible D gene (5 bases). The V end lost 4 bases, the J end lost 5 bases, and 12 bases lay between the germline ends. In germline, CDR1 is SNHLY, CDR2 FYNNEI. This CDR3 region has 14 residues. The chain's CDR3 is CASSVFGGDQPQHF. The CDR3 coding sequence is TGTGCCAGCAGTGTTTTCGGGGGGGATCAGCCCCAGCATTTT.

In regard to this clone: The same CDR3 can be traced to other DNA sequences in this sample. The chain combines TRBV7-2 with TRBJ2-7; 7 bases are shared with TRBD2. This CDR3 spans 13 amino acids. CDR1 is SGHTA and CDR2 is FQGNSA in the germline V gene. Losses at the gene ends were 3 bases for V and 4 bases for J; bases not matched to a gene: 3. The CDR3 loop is CASSLGLSYEQYF. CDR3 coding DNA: TGTGCCAGCAGCTTGGGACTATCTTACGAGCAGTACTTC.

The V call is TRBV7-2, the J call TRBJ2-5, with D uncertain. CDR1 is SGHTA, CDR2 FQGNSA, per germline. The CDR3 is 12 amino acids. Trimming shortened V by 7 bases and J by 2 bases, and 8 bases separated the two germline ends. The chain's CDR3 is CASTYGQETQYF. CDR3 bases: TGTGCCAGCACTTACGGACAAGAGACCCAGTACTTC.

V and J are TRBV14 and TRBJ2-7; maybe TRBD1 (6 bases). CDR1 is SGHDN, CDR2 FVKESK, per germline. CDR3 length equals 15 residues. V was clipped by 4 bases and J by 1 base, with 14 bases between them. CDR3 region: CASSRGTGTSYEQYF. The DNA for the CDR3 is TGTGCCAGCAGCCGGGGCACAGGGACGTCCTACGAGCAGTACTTC.

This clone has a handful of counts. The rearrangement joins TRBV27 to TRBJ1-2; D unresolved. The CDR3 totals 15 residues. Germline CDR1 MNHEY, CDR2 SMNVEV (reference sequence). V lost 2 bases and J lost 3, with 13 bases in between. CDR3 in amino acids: CASSLRESTHYGYTF. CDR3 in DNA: TGTGCCAGCAGTTTACGGGAGTCGACTCACTATGGCTACACCTTC.

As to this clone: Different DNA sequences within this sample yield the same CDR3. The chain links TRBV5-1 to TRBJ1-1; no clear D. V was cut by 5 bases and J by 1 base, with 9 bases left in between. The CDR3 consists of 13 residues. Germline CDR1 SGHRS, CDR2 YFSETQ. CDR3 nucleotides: TGCGCCAGCAGAGTGCTCCCGAACACTGAAGCTTTCTTT. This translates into CASRVLPNTEAFF.

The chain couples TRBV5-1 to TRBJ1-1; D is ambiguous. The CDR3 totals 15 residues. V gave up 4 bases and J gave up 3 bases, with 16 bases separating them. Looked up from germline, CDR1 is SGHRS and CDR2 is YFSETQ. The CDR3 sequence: CASSPTSDGDTEAFF. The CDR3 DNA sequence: TGCGCCAGCAGCCCAACATCGGATGGGGACACTGAAGCTTTCTTT. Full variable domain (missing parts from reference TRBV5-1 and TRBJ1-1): KAGVTQTPRYLIKTRGQQVTLSCSPISGHRSVSWYQQTPGQGLQFLFEYFSETQRNKGNFPGRFSGRQFSNSRSEMNVSTLELGDSALYLCASSPTSDGDTEAFFGQGTRLTVV.

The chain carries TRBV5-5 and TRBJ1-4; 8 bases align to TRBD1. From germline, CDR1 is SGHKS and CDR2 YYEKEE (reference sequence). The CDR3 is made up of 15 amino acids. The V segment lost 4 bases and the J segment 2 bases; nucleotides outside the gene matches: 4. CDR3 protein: CASSPGDRTNEKLFF. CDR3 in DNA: TGTGCCAGCAGCCCAGGGGACAGGACTAATGAAAAACTGTTTTTT.

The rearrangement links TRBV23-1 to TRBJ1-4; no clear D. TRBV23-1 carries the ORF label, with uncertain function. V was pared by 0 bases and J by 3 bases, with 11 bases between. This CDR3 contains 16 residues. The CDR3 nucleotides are TGCGCCAGCAGTCAATCCCAGGCAAGTTCTAATGAAAAACTGTTTTTT. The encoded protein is CASSQSQASSNEKLFF.

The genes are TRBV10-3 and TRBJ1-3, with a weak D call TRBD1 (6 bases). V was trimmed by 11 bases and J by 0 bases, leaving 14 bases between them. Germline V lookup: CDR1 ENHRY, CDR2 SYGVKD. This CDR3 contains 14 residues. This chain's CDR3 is CAVGASSSGNTIYF. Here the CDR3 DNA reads TGTGCCGTGGGGGCTTCGAGCTCTGGAAACACCATATATTTT.

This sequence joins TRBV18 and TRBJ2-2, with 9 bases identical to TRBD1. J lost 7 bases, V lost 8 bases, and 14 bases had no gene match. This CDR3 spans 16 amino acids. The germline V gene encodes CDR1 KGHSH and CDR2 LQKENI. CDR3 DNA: TGTGCCAGCACACTCCAAGGGACAGGGAGCGGCGGGGAGCTGTTTTTT. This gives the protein CASTLQGTGSGGELFF.

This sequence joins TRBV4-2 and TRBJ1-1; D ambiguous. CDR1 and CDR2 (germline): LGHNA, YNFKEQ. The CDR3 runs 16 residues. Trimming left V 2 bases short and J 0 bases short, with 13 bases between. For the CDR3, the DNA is TGTGCCAGCAGCCAACGAGTGGGCAGGATGAACACTGAAGCTTTCTTT. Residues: CASSQRVGRMNTEAFF.

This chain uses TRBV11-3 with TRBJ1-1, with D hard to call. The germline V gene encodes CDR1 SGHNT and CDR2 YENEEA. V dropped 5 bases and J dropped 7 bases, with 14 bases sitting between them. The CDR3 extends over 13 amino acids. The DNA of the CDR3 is TGTGCCAGCAGCACACAAAGGACTAGTGAAGCTTTCTTT. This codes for CASSTQRTSEAFF.

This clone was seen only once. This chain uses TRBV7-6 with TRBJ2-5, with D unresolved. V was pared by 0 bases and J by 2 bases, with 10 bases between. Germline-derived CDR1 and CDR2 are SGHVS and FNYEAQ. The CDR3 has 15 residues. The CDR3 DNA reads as TGTGCCAGCAGCTTAGCAGCCGGAAGGCAAGAGACCCAGTACTTC. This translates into CASSLAAGRQETQYF.

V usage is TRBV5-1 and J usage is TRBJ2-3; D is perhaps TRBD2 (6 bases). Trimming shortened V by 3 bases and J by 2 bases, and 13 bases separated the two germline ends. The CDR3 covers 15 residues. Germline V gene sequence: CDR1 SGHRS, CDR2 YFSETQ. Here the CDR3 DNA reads TGCGCCAGCAGCTCGGTAGGGACTCCCACAGATACGCAGTATTTT. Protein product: CASSSVGTPTDTQYF. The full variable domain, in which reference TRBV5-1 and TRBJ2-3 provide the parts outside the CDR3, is KAGVTQTPRYLIKTRGQQVTLSCSPISGHRSVSWYQQTPGQGLQFLFEYFSETQRNKGNFPGRFSGRQFSNSRSEMNVSTLELGDSALYLCASSSVGTPTDTQYFGPGTRLTVL.

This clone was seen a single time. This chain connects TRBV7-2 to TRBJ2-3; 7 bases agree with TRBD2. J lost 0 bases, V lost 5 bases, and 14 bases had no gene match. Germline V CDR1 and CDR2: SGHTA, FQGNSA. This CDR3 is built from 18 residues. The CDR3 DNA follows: TGTGCCAGCAGCGCAACTCCTAGCGGAATACCCAGCACAGATACGCAGTATTTT. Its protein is CASSATPSGIPSTDTQYF.

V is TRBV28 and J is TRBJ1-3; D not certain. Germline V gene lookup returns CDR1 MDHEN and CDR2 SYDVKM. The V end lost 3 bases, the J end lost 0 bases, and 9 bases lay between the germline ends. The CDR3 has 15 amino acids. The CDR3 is CASSLESRSGNTIYF. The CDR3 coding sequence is TGTGCCAGCAGTTTGGAAAGCCGCTCTGGAAACACCATATATTTT.

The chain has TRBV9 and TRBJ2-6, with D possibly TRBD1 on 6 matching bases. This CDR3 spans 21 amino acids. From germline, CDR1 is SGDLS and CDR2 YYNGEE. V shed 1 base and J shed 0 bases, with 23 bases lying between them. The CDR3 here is CASSVRPTGTSTFSGANVLTF. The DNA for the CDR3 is TGTGCCAGCAGCGTACGCCCAACCGGGACATCGACTTTCTCTGGGGCCAACGTCCTGACTTTC.

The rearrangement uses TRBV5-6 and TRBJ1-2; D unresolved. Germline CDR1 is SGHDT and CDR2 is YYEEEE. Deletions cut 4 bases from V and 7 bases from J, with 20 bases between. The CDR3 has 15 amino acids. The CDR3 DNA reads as TGTGCCAGCAGCAATACGGGCCCCTCGGTCCCTGGCTACACCTTC. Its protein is CASSNTGPSVPGYTF.

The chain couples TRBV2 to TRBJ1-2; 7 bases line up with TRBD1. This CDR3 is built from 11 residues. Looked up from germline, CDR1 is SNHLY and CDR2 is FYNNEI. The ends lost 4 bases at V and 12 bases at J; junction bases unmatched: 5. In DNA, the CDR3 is TGTGCCAGCAGTGGACAGGGCTATCACACCTTC. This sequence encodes CASSGQGYHTF. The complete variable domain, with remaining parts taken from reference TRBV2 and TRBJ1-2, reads EPEVTQTPSHQVTQMGQEVILRCVPISNHLYFYWYRQILGQKVEFLVSFYNNEISEKSEIFDDQFSVERPDGSNFTLKIRSTKLEDSAMYFCASSGQGYHTFGSGTRLTVV.